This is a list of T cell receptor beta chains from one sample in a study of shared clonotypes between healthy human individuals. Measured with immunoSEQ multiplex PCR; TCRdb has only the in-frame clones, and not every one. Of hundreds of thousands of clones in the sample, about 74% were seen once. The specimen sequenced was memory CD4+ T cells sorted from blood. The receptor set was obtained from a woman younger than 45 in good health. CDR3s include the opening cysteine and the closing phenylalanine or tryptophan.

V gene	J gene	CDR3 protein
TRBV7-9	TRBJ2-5	CASSFGVGGRQTQYF
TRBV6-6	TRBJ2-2	CASSYPPSGRVGELFF
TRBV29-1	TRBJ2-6	CSVRAYGNSGANVLTF
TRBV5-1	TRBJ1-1	CASSWSGEAFF
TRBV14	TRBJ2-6	CASSLPRGGANVLTF
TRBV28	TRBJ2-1	CASSLSSGGGLAGGNEQFF
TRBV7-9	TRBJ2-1	CASSSRDRGNEQFF
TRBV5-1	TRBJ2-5	CASSPVFQETQYF
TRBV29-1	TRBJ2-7	CSVPKGPYEQYF
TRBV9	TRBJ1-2	CASSVGTENYGYTF
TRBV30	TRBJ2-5	CAWSGGGETQYF
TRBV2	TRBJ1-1	CASRTANTEAFF
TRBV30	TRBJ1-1	CALQGNTEAFF
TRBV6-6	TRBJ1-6	CASSLGQGGSPLHF
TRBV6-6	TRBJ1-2	CASSYSGEGKDYTF
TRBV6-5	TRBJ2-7	CASSWASDRGADEQYF
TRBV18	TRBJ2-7	CASSLTEGYEQYF
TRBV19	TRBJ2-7	CASSIVGYEQYF
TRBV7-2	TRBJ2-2	CASSTGFHTGELFF
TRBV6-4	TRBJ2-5	CASRKTSGKEETQYF
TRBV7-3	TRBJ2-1	CASSLGSGRASEQFF
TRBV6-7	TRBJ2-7	CASSYSNKTGSSYEQYF
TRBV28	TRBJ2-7	CASSRTSGTYEQYF
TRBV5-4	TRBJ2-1	CASSLPGLAGALGEQFF
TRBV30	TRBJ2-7	CAWRLNSAAYEQYF
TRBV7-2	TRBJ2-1	CASSLSSSYNEQFF
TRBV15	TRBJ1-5	CATNLGQSNQPQHF
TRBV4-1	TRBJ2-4	CASSQVTSGQNIQYF
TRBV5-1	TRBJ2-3	CASSYGTLTDTQYF
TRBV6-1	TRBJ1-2	CASSEVEGTGYTF
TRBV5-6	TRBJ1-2	CASSFGQATHYGYTF
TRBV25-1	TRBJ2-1	CASSEGLGQGYNEQFF
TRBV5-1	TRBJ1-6	CASSRDIGGLNSPLHF